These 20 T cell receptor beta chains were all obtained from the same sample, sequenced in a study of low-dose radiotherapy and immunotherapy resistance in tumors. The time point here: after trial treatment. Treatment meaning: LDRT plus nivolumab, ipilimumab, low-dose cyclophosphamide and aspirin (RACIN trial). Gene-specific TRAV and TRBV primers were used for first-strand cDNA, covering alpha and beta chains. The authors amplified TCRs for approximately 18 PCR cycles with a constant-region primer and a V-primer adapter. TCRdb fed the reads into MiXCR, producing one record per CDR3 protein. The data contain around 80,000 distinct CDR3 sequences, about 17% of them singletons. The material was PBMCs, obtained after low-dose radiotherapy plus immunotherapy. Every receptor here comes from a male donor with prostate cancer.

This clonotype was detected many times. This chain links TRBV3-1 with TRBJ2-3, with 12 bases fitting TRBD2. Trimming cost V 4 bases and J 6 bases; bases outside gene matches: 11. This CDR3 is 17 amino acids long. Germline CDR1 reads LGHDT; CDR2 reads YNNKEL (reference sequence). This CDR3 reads CASSPMTSGSLGDTQYF. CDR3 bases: TGTGCCAGCAGCCCTATGACTAGCGGGAGTCTTGGTGATACGCAGTATTTT.

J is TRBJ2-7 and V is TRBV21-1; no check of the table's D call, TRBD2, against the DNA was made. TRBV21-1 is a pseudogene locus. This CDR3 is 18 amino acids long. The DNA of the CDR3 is TGTGCCAGCAGCAAGGGGCTAGCGGGGGGCCCCCTCTCCTACGAGCAGTACTTC. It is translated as CASSKGLAGGPLSYEQYF.

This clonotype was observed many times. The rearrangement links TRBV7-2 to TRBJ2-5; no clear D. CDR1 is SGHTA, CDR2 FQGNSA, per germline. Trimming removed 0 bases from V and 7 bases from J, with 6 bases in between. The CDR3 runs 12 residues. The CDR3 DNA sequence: TGTGCCAGCAGCTTAGCGCTGGGGACCCAGTACTTC. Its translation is CASSLALGTQYF.

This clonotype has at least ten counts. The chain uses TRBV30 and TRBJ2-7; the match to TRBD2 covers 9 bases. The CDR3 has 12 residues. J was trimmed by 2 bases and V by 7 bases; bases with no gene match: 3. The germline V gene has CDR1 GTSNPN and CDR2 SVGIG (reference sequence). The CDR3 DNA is TGTGCCTACGCTAGCGGGGCCTACGAGCAGTACTTC. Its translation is CAYASGAYEQYF.

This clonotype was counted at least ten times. This chain's CDR3 is CASSQDLQSSYNEQFF. CDR3 nucleotides: TGTGCCAGCAGCCAAGATCTGCAGAGCTCCTACAATGAGCAGTTCTTC. V gene TRBV14 combines with J gene TRBJ2-1, with D unresolved. There are 16 residues in the CDR3. Germline values: CDR1 SGHDN, CDR2 FVKESK. V was cut by 0 bases and J by 0 bases, with 9 bases left in between.

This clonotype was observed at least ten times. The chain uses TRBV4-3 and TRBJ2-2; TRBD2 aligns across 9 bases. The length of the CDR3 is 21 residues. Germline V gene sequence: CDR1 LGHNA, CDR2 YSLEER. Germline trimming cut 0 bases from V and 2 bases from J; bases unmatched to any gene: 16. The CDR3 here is CASSQDTPLLAGWGNTGELFF. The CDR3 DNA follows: TGCGCCAGCAGCCAAGATACGCCTCTGCTAGCGGGGTGGGGTAACACCGGGGAGCTGTTTTTT.

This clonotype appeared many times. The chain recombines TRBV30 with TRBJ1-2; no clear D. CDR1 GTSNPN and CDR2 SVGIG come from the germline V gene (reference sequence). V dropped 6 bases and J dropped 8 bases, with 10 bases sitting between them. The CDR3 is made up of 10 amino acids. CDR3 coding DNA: TGTGCCTGCCAAGAGATAGGCTACACCTTC. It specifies CACQEIGYTF. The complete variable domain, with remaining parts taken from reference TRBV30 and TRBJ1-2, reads SQTIHQWPATLVQPVGSPLSLECTVEGTSNPNLYWYRQAAGRGLQLLFYSVGIGQISSEVPQNLSASRPQDRQFILSSKKLLLSDSGFYLCACQEIGYTFGSGTRLTVV.

CDR3 sequence: CASSFAGMNTEAFF. CDR3 bases: TGTGCCAGCAGCTTTGCAGGGATGAACACTGAAGCTTTCTTT. The chain is built from TRBV7-9 and TRBJ1-1; tentatively, D is TRBD1 (5 bases). Germline V gene lookup returns CDR1 SEHNR and CDR2 FQNEAQ (reference sequence). The CDR3 is 14 residues long. Trimming removed 3 bases at V and 0 bases at J, with 8 bases between.

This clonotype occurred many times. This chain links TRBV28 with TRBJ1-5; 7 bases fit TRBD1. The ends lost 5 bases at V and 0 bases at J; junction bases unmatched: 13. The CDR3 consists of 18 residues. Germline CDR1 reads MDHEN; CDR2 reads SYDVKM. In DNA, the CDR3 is TGTGCCAGCAGTCCTATCGGTGGACAGGACTTTAGCAATCAGCCCCAGCATTTT. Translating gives CASSPIGGQDFSNQPQHF.

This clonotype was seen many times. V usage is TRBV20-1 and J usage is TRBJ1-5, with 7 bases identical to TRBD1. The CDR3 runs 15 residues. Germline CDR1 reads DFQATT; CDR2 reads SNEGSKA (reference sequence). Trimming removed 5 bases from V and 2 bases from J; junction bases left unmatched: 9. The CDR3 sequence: CSAFSQGQGNQPQHF. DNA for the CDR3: TGCAGTGCTTTCTCCCAAGGACAGGGCAATCAGCCCCAGCATTTT.

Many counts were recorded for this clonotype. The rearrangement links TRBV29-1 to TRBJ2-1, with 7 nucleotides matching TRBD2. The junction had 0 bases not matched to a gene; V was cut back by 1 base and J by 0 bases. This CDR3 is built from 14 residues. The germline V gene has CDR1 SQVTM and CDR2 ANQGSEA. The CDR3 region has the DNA TGCAGCGTTGAAGGCGGGAGCTCCTACAATGAGCAGTTCTTC. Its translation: CSVEGGSSYNEQFF.

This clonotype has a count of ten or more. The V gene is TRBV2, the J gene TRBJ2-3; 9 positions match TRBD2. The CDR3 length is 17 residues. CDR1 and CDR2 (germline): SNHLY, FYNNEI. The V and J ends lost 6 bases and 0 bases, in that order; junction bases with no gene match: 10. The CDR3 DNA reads TGTGCCAGCAGCGATTCCCCTAGCGGGGTTAGCACAGATACGCAGTATTTT. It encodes CASSDSPSGVSTDTQYF.

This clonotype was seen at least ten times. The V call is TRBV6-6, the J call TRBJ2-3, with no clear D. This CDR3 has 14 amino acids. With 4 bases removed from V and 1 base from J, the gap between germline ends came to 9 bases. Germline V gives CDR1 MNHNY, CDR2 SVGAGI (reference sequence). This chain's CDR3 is CASSSGLGTDTQYF. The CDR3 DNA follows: TGTGCCAGCAGTTCCGGGCTAGGCACAGATACGCAGTATTTT.

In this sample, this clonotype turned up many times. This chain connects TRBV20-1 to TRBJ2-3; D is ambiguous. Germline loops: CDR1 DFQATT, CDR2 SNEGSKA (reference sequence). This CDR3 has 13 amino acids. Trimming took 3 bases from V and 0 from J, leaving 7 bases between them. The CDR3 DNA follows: TGCAGTGCTAGCGGAGCTAGCACAGATACGCAGTATTTT. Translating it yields CSASGASTDTQYF.

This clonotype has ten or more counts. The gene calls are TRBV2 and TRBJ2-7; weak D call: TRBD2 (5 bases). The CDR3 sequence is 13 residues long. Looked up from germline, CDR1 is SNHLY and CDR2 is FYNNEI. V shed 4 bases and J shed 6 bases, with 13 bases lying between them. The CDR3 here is CASSGGNGLEQYF. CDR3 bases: TGTGCCAGCAGTGGTGGGAACGGACTCGAGCAGTACTTC.

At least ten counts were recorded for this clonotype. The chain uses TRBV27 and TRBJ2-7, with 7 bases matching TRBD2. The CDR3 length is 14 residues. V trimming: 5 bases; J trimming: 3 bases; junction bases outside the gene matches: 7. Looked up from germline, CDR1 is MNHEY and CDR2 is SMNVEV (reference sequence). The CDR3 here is CASSLWGGYYEQYF. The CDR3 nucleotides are TGTGCCAGCAGTCTCTGGGGGGGATACTACGAGCAGTACTTC.

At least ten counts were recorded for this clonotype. CDR3 in amino acids: CASSLIGSTTYGYTF. The CDR3, as DNA: TGTGCCAGCAGCTTAATAGGGAGCACTACCTATGGCTACACCTTC. The rearrangement uses TRBV7-2 and TRBJ1-2; D gene unclear. The CDR3 consists of 15 residues. Trimming stripped 2 bases from V and 4 bases from J, with 14 bases between. The V gene's germline CDR1 is SGHTA and CDR2 FQGNSA.

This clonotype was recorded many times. The CDR3 is CASGPGNEQYF. CDR3 nucleotides: TGTGCCAGCGGACCAGGCAACGAGCAGTACTTC. The chain has TRBV6-5 and TRBJ2-7; D is unclear. Germline V gives CDR1 MNHEY, CDR2 SVGAGI. V was trimmed by 8 bases and J by 5 bases, leaving 10 bases between them. The length of the CDR3 is 11 residues.

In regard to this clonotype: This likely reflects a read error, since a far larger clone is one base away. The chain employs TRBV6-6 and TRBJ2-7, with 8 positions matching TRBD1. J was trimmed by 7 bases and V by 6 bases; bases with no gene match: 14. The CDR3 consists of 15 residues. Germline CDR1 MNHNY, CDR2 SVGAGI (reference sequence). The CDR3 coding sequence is TGTGCCAGCAGAGCTTGGACAGGGTCTGGCAATGAGCAGTACTTC. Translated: CASRAWTGSGNEQYF.

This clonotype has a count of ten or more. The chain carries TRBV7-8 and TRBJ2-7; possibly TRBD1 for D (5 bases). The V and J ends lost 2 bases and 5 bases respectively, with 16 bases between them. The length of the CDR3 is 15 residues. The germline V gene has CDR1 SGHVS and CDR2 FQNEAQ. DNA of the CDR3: TGTGCCAGCAGCTTAAGTGGCCAAGGGGTCCACGAGCAGTACTTC. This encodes CASSLSGQGVHEQYF.